Described below is a single T cell receptor beta chain sequence and its context. Original methodology: Reference gene primer amplification gave estimated nucleated cell counts. The protocol was immunoSEQ multiplex PCR, while the TCRdb copy is restricted to in-frame clones and leaves out a portion. For V, J and clone size, that table is used; D and trimming come from the DNA. The sample lists approximately 170,000 clones; 84% were seen once. These data are taken from a study of blood T cell repertoires in COVID-19. Germline assignment: CDR1 ENHRY and CDR2 SYGVKD. The CDR3 runs 16 residues. V was clipped by 4 bases and J by 5 bases; unmatched bases: 6. Seattle cases were enrolled at active infection and followed longitudinally.

The V call is TRBV10-3, the J call TRBJ2-2, with 11 bases matching TRBD2. This TCR came from a woman aged 70-85 years with COVID-19, enrolled during active disease. The sequenced material came from peripheral blood. The CDR3 protein is CAISALAGGRTGELFF. The CDR3 region has the DNA TGTGCCATCAGTGCCCTAGCGGGGGGCCGGACCGGGGAGCTGTTTTTT.